These 16 T cell receptor beta chains came from one sample sequenced in a study of lymphopenia after photon versus proton radiotherapy. The protocol was immunoSEQ multiplex PCR, while the TCRdb copy is restricted to in-frame clones and leaves out a portion. The data contain 70,000 to 95,000 clones, about 86% of them singletons. The sequencing here drew on peripheral blood, taken from a patient treated with proton-based radiotherapy. The receptor set was obtained from a man in his 60s with pancreatic cancer.

V gene TRBV10-2 combines with J gene TRBJ2-1; 11 bases map to TRBD2. The V and J ends lost 6 bases and 8 bases, in that order; junction bases with no gene match: 3. Germline V gene lookup returns CDR1 WSHSY and CDR2 SAAADI. The CDR3 is 13 residues long. The chain's CDR3 is CASRTSGIDEQFF. The CDR3 DNA reads TGCGCCAGCAGGACTAGCGGGATTGATGAGCAGTTCTTC.

The chain recombines TRBV4-1 with TRBJ2-5; D gene ambiguous. CDR1 is MGHRA and CDR2 is YSYEKL in the germline V gene. Trimming took off 2 bases at V and 5 bases at J, with 24 bases between the two ends. The CDR3 runs to 18 residues. For the CDR3, the DNA is TGCGCCAGCAGCCAACAACCTCAGGATTTAGGCCTGGGGGAGACCCAGTACTTC. Its translation is CASSQQPQDLGLGETQYF.

CDR3: CSVVVGRDEQYF. Here the CDR3 DNA reads TGCAGCGTTGTGGTAGGGAGAGACGAGCAGTACTTC. The genes are TRBV29-1 and TRBJ2-5; maybe TRBD2 (5 bases). The J call is in doubt because the DNA end fits TRBJ2-7 better. Germline CDR1 is SQVTM and CDR2 is ANQGSEA. This CDR3 spans 12 amino acids.

The chain employs TRBV28 and TRBJ1-4; maybe TRBD1 (5 bases). Deletions cut 6 bases from V and 4 bases from J, with 15 bases between. The CDR3 has 15 amino acids. Per germline, CDR1 MDHEN and CDR2 SYDVKM. The CDR3 is CASRAKGTYNEKLFF. The CDR3 DNA is TGTGCCAGCAGAGCAAAGGGGACTTATAATGAAAAACTGTTTTTT.

V usage is TRBV23-1 and J usage is TRBJ1-2, with D possibly TRBD1 on 5 matching bases. Being an ORF, TRBV23-1 has a function that is uncertain. The CDR3 length is 16 residues. Between the trimmed V and J ends, which lost 0 bases and 7 bases, there was a span of 18 bases. The CDR3 sequence: CASSQSNRQGPAGYTF. The CDR3 DNA is TGCGCCAGCAGTCAATCGAATAGGCAGGGACCTGCTGGCTACACCTTC.

The chain uses TRBV6-5 and TRBJ1-1; D may be TRBD1 (5 bases). This CDR3 has 13 amino acids. Trimming pared 6 bases from V and 5 bases from J, leaving 13 bases between. The germline V gene has CDR1 MNHEY and CDR2 SVGAGI. CDR3 nucleotide sequence: TGTGCCAGCAGAAGGGACGGAGGGACTGAAGCTTTCTTT. Its protein product is CASRRDGGTEAFF.

The V call is TRBV5-1, the J call TRBJ2-5, with TRBD2 as a possible D gene (6 bases). Germline CDR1 SGHRS, CDR2 YFSETQ. V was shortened by 4 bases and J by 3 bases, with 19 bases between the two germline ends. The CDR3 loop spans 16 amino acids. Here the CDR3 reads CASSAGVLGGKETQYF. CDR3 nucleotides: TGCGCCAGCAGCGCCGGAGTCCTTGGCGGGAAAGAGACCCAGTACTTC.

The chain is built from TRBV7-2 and TRBJ2-5; tentatively, D is TRBD1 (6 bases). The germline V gene encodes CDR1 SGHTA and CDR2 FQGNSA. The V and J ends lost 1 base and 5 bases respectively, with 17 bases between them. The CDR3 totals 16 residues. CDR3: CASSLVFFRGVETQYF. CDR3 nucleotides: TGTGCCAGCAGCTTAGTATTTTTCAGGGGAGTCGAGACCCAGTACTTC.

J is TRBJ2-1 and V is TRBV19; D is possibly TRBD1 (6 bases). Trimming pared 4 bases from V and 2 bases from J, leaving 18 bases between. The CDR3 consists of 17 residues. Per the germline V gene, CDR1 is LNHDA and CDR2 is SQIVND (reference sequence). The CDR3 region is CASSTRTAGFPYNEQFF. DNA of the CDR3: TGTGCCAGTAGTACCCGGACAGCAGGCTTCCCCTACAATGAGCAGTTCTTC.

The rearrangement links TRBV28 to TRBJ1-5; D gene unclear. This CDR3 contains 15 residues. Germline V gene data show CDR1 as MDHEN and CDR2 as SYDVKM. Between the trimmed V and J ends, which lost 5 bases and 2 bases, there was a span of 13 bases. For the CDR3, the DNA is TGTGCCAGCAGTGCCGCCCAAGTGGGCAATCAGCCCCAGCATTTT. Amino acid sequence: CASSAAQVGNQPQHF. Full variable domain (missing parts from reference TRBV28 and TRBJ1-5): DVKVTQSSRYLVKRTGEKVFLECVQDMDHENMFWYRQDPGLGLRLIYFSYDVKMKEKGDIPEGYSVSREKKERFSLILESASTNQTSMYLCASSAAQVGNQPQHFGDGTRLSIL.

The V gene is TRBV10-3, the J gene TRBJ2-1; 10 positions match TRBD2. The CDR3 spans 15 residues. The germline V gene has CDR1 ENHRY and CDR2 SYGVKD. Unmatched junction bases numbered 10, after V lost 10 bases and J lost 4 bases. The CDR3, as DNA: TGTGCCACTCGTTTTGGACTAGCGGAGTACAATGAGCAGTTCTTC. Translating gives CATRFGLAEYNEQFF.

This clone turned up a few times. The DNA of the CDR3 is TGTGCCAGCAGTGGGGTGACAGGTTTACGGGGCTACACCTTC. Its translation: CASSGVTGLRGYTF. The gene calls are TRBV2 and TRBJ1-2; D might be TRBD1 (6 bases). Trimming took off 4 bases at V and 8 bases at J, with 17 bases between the two ends. The CDR3 extends over 14 amino acids. Per the germline V gene, CDR1 is SNHLY and CDR2 is FYNNEI. Filled out from reference TRBV2 and TRBJ1-2, the complete variable domain reads EPEVTQTPSHQVTQMGQEVILRCVPISNHLYFYWYRQILGQKVEFLVSFYNNEISEKSEIFDDQFSVERPDGSNFTLKIRSTKLEDSAMYFCASSGVTGLRGYTFGSGTRLTVV.

The chain uses TRBV9 and TRBJ2-7; 9 bases match TRBD2. The length of the CDR3 is 15 residues. Germline CDR1 and CDR2: SGDLS and YYNGEE. V lost 0 bases, J lost 3 bases, and 4 bases stayed unmatched. In DNA form, the CDR3 reads TGTGCCAGCAGCGTAGGGCTAGCGGGGAACTACGAGCAGTACTTC. It yields the protein CASSVGLAGNYEQYF.

The V and J genes are TRBV5-8 and TRBJ1-4, with a weak D call TRBD1 (6 bases). Germline V gene sequence: CDR1 SGHTS, CDR2 YDEGEE. CDR3 length equals 18 residues. V dropped 3 bases and J dropped 3 bases, with 21 bases sitting between them. In DNA, the CDR3 is TGTGCCAGCAGCTCGAGGCGGCGAGGGGGGGCCTCTAATGAAAAACTGTTTTTT. Amino acid sequence: CASSSRRRGGASNEKLFF.

V and J are TRBV28 and TRBJ2-1, with D possibly being TRBD1 (5 bases). The length of the CDR3 is 15 residues. V was trimmed by 6 bases and J by 0 bases, leaving 12 bases between them. Germline loops: CDR1 MDHEN, CDR2 SYDVKM. This chain's CDR3 is CASRTAAPSYNEQFF. CDR3 DNA: TGTGCCAGCAGGACAGCCGCCCCCTCCTACAATGAGCAGTTCTTC.

This clone was recorded a few times. The rearrangement uses TRBV19 and TRBJ2-2, with 7 bases identical to TRBD1. The V gene end was trimmed by 8 bases and the J gene end by 8 bases; junction bases not matched to a gene: 8. CDR3 length: 13 residues. Germline values: CDR1 LNHDA, CDR2 SQIVND (reference sequence). In DNA, the CDR3 is TGTGCCAGTGGACCACAGGGGCAAGGGGAGCTGTTTTTT. This translates into CASGPQGQGELFF.